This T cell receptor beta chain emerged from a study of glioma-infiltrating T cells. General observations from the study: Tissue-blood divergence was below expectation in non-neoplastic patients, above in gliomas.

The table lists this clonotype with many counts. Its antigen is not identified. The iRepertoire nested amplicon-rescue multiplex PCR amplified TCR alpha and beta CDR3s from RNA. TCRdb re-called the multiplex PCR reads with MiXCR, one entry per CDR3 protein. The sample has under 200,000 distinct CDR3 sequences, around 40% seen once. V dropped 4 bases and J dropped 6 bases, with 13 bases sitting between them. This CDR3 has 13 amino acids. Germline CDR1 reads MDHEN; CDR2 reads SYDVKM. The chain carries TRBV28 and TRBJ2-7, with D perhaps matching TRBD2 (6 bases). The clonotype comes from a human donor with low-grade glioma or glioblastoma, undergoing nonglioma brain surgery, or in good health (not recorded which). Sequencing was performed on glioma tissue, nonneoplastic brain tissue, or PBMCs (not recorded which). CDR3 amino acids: CASSYIVAVEQYF. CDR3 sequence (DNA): TGTGCCAGCAGTTATATTGTAGCGGTCGAGCAGTACTTC.